This section outlines one TCR beta chain sequence together with its context. This sample stems from a study of blood T cell repertoires in COVID-19. Data came from immunoSEQ multiplex PCR; TCRdb stores just in-frame clones and leaves some out. The sample includes just under 300,000 clones, around nine tenths of them seen just once. This sequence originates from a man between 65 and 80 years old with acute or convalescent COVID-19. Sequencing was performed on peripheral blood.

The CDR3 protein is CASSLVAEIYGYTF. In DNA, the CDR3 is TGCGCCAGCAGCTTGGTGGCGGAAATCTATGGCTACACCTTC. This rearrangement joins TRBV5-1 to TRBJ1-2, with unresolved D. CDR3 size: 14 residues. Germline CDR1 SGHRS, CDR2 YFSETQ. Trimming removed 0 bases from V and 4 bases from J, with 10 bases in between. Filled out from reference TRBV5-1 and TRBJ1-2, the complete variable domain reads KAGVTQTPRYLIKTRGQQVTLSCSPISGHRSVSWYQQTPGQGLQFLFEYFSETQRNKGNFPGRFSGRQFSNSRSEMNVSTLELGDSALYLCASSLVAEIYGYTFGSGTRLTVV.